This T cell receptor beta chain was documented in a study of blood T cell repertoires in COVID-19. Overall study: Samples representing acute and convalescent COVID-19 were sourced from the United States, Italy and Spain.

Participant ages covered roughly 18 to 89 years across 24 US areas. Among Cohort 3 donors, those recovered had two negative PCRs, clearance, or symptom resolution. Clones were sequenced by immunoSEQ multiplex PCR, and TCRdb holds only the in-frame ones, with some missing. The repertoire has just over 300,000 clones, just over 85% of them found once; the top ten carry about 4.2%. Points on this clone: Other DNA sequences in the sample encode the same CDR3.

The germline CDR1 and CDR2 sequences are KGHSH and LQKENI. V was shortened by 0 bases and J by 2 bases, with 11 bases between the two germline ends. This CDR3 contains 15 residues. The sample was PBMCs or T cells enriched from blood (not recorded which). This sequence joins TRBV18 and TRBJ2-7; D is perhaps TRBD2 (6 bases). The receptor was derived from a man younger than 40 who had recovered from COVID-19. The CDR3 sequence: CASSPPQGGTYEQYF. CDR3 bases: TGTGCCAGCTCACCACCGCAGGGAGGAACCTACGAGCAGTACTTC.